Presented here are 13 T cell receptor beta chains from one specimen sequenced in a study of cytomegalovirus exposure and HLA in healthy donors. The PCR employed 60 Vbeta primers together with 13 Jbeta primers. Sequenced by immunoSEQ multiplex PCR; TCRdb stores in-frame clones only, minus some. Of approximately 79,000 clones listed, over 70% are singletons. Sequenced sample: PBMCs. The receptors originated from a male donor in good health and CMV-seropositive.

The V call is TRBV27, the J call TRBJ2-3, with D uncertain. CDR3 length equals 15 residues. The germline V and J ends were trimmed by 3 bases and 2 bases, with 12 bases remaining between them. The germline V gene encodes CDR1 MNHEY and CDR2 SMNVEV (reference sequence). The DNA of the CDR3 is TGTGCCAGCAGTTTCGGATACAGATACACAGATACGCAGTATTTT. Protein: CASSFGYRYTDTQYF.

This clone was counted between two and nine times. This chain joins TRBV4-3 and TRBJ2-3, with 12 bases fitting TRBD2. The germline V gene encodes CDR1 LGHNA and CDR2 YSLEER. The CDR3 is 17 amino acids. The junction had 9 bases not matched to a gene; V was cut back by 4 bases and J by 4 bases. The CDR3 loop reads CASSLLPSGGAADTQYF. The CDR3 coding sequence is TGCGCCAGCAGCCTCCTCCCTAGCGGGGGGGCCGCAGATACGCAGTATTTT.

The chain has TRBV29-1 and TRBJ2-1, with a weak D call TRBD1 (5 bases). The CDR3 contains 12 residues. Germline assignment: CDR1 SQVTM and CDR2 ANQGSEA. The germline V and J ends were trimmed by 5 bases and 8 bases, with 13 bases remaining between them. CDR3 region: CSVPLGLYEQFF. CDR3 bases: TGCAGCGTTCCGCTGGGGCTCTATGAGCAGTTCTTC.

This clone was counted a few times. The rearrangement uses TRBV7-2 and TRBJ1-2; TRBD1 matches 12 bases. This CDR3 is 16 amino acids long. CDR1 is SGHTA, CDR2 FQGNSA, per germline. The V and J ends lost 1 base and 4 bases, in that order; junction bases with no gene match: 4. The CDR3 DNA sequence: TGTGCCAGCAGCTTAGGAGGGACAGGGGGCATCTATGGCTACACCTTC. Translating it yields CASSLGGTGGIYGYTF.

This clone occurred a few times. The rearrangement links TRBV19 to TRBJ2-5; 8 positions match TRBD2. This CDR3 contains 16 residues. CDR1 is LNHDA, CDR2 SQIVND, per germline (reference sequence). J was trimmed by 2 bases and V by 6 bases; bases with no gene match: 11. As DNA, the CDR3 is TGTGCCAGTAGCCCTTACCCTGGACTAGCTCAAGAGACCCAGTACTTC. It codes for CASSPYPGLAQETQYF.

The rearrangement links TRBV5-4 to TRBJ2-2; 16 bases agree with TRBD2. CDR1 is SGHNT and CDR2 is YYREEE in the germline V gene (reference sequence). V trimming: 4 bases; J trimming: 5 bases; junction bases outside the gene matches: 11. The CDR3 runs 19 residues. The CDR3 protein is CASSRGGTSGRAGTGELFF. CDR3 nucleotides: TGTGCCAGCAGCCGGGGGGGGACTAGCGGGAGGGCCGGGACCGGGGAGCTGTTTTTT.

In this sample, this clone turned up a few times. This chain links TRBV6-6 with TRBJ2-2; TRBD2 agrees at 9 bases. Trimming removed 5 bases from V and 6 bases from J; junction bases left unmatched: 7. Looked up from germline, CDR1 is MNHNY and CDR2 is SVGAGI (reference sequence). The CDR3 has 15 amino acids. CDR3 amino acids: CASSDIAGAAGELFF. The CDR3 nucleotides read TGTGCCAGCAGTGATATAGCGGGAGCGGCCGGGGAGCTGTTTTTT.

This chain joins TRBV18 and TRBJ1-2, with a weak D call TRBD1 (5 bases). This CDR3 comprises 14 residues. Between the trimmed V and J ends, which lost 0 bases and 4 bases, there was a span of 9 bases. Per the germline V gene, CDR1 is KGHSH and CDR2 is LQKENI. CDR3 bases: TGTGCCAGCTCACCACCGTCCCAGGGCTATGGCTACACCTTC. This encodes CASSPPSQGYGYTF.

The rearrangement links TRBV28 to TRBJ2-3, with 12 bases that match TRBD2. The CDR3 runs 16 residues. V trimming: 5 bases; J trimming: 1 base; junction bases outside the gene matches: 4. Germline values: CDR1 MDHEN, CDR2 SYDVKM. DNA for the CDR3: TGTGCCAGCAGTCCCGCTAGCGGGGGGGGCACAGATACGCAGTATTTT. Amino acids: CASSPASGGGTDTQYF.

V usage is TRBV5-1 and J usage is TRBJ2-7; no clear D gene. V was trimmed by 4 bases and J by 5 bases, leaving 10 bases between them. CDR3 length: 12 residues. Per the germline V gene, CDR1 is SGHRS and CDR2 is YFSETQ. The CDR3, as DNA: TGCGCCAGCAGCGTGACTCGCAACGAGCAGTACTTC. It specifies CASSVTRNEQYF.

The chain links TRBV11-3 to TRBJ2-1; D may be TRBD1 (5 bases). Germline V CDR1 and CDR2: SGHNT, YENEEA. This CDR3 contains 16 residues. Trimming shortened V by 0 bases and J by 3 bases, and 12 bases separated the two germline ends. CDR3 DNA: TGTGCCAGCAGCTTAGATGGGCAGGGCGGCTACAATGAGCAGTTCTTC. It translates to CASSLDGQGGYNEQFF. Based on the CDR3 plus reference TRBV11-3 and TRBJ2-1, the full variable domain is EAGVVQSPRYKIIEKKQPVAFWCNPISGHNTLYWYLQNLGQGPELLIRYENEEAVDDSQLPKDRFSAERLKGVDSTLKIQPAELGDSAVYLCASSLDGQGGYNEQFFGPGTRLTVL.

The J gene is TRBJ2-3, the V gene TRBV5-1, with TRBD2 identical over 8 bases. The CDR3 is made up of 16 amino acids. Per germline, CDR1 SGHRS and CDR2 YFSETQ. Germline trimming cut 4 bases from V and 5 bases from J; bases unmatched to any gene: 12. The CDR3 sequence: CASSISAGAGEDTQYF. DNA for the CDR3: TGCGCCAGCAGCATATCCGCGGGAGCGGGAGAAGATACGCAGTATTTT.

This chain links TRBV11-1 with TRBJ2-7; the D gene is possibly TRBD1 (5 bases). The V and J ends lost 1 base and 0 bases respectively, with 16 bases between them. The length of the CDR3 is 17 residues. Per germline, CDR1 SGHAT and CDR2 FQDESV (reference sequence). CDR3 DNA: TGTGCCAGCAGCTTAGAGGAACGTTGGACAAGCTCCTACGAGCAGTACTTC. Its translation is CASSLEERWTSSYEQYF.